This TCR beta chain was captured in a study of early T cells in non-severe SARS-CoV-2 infection. As for the study in general: The chains were unpaired, and the sequenced material was bulk RNA from unsorted whole blood.

Regarding the study as a whole: Using VDJdb, the matching emphasized anti-spike CD8 responses while missing private and CD4 specificities.

Germline trimming cut 5 bases from V and 3 bases from J; bases unmatched to any gene: 11. Per the germline V gene, CDR1 is MNHEY and CDR2 is SMNVEV (reference sequence). The CDR3 length is 16 residues. The library protocol tagged individual cDNA molecules with unique molecular identifiers. TCRdb reprocessed the 5' RACE reads via MiXCR and lists one record per CDR3 protein. Of tens of thousands of distinct CDR3 sequences in the sample, about 5.6% were seen once. There are a few counts of this clonotype. Antigen unknown. This clonotype was obtained from an adult who was a healthcare worker with PCR-confirmed SARS-CoV-2 infection or an uninfected control (not recorded which). This sequence joins TRBV27 and TRBJ2-7; 9 nucleotides agree with TRBD1. Sequenced material: whole blood. CDR3 region: CASSPLGQGGFYEQYF. For the CDR3, the DNA is TGTGCCAGCAGTCCGCTGGGACAGGGAGGATTCTACGAGCAGTACTTC.